This T cell receptor beta chain was sequenced during a study of chemoradiotherapy in HPV16-positive cancers. The overall study: Candidate HPV-specific T-cell clones and common TCR motifs came from functional assays in two HPV16-positive patients.

Notes on this clone: Its cognate antigen is unknown.

Study conclusions and caveats: Only a couple of HPV16-positive patients supplied the functional HPV-specificity definition. Better recurrence-free survival went with HPV-responsive T-cell expansion in HPV16-positive patients. Candidate HPV-specific clones and E7-related TCR motifs grew in tumor during treatment.

Germline V lookup: CDR1 MNHEY, CDR2 SVGAGI. This CDR3 region has 13 residues. Libraries were prepared by immunoSEQ multiplex PCR; TCRdb keeps only in-frame clonotypes and omits some of them. The sample yields tens of thousands of clones, about 93% seen once. V is TRBV6-5 and J is TRBJ2-2, with a weak D call TRBD1 (6 bases). The TCR comes from a human donor with HPV-associated anogenital cancer. Sequencing used blood, obtained from a patient who underwent chemoradiotherapy. The CDR3 DNA reads as TGTGGCACCCGAGGGGGGAACACCGGGGAGCTGTTTTTT. Translated: CGTRGGNTGELFF.